This TCR beta chain was observed in a study of spatial heterogeneity in lung cancer. Study background: Detected beta-chain sequences consistently exceeded alpha-chain sequences. Study-wide results and caveats: Ubiquitous expanded tumor TCRs were observed in blood more at resection than follow-up.

A unique molecular identifier was carried by every single TCR cDNA molecule. TCRdb redid the calling of the 5' RACE reads with MiXCR, one entry per CDR3 protein. Of 35,000 to 55,000 distinct CDR3 sequences listed, around 7.1% are singletons. Time point in this sample: sample taken at primary tumor resection. Tumor, nontumor lung or frozen PBMC supplied whole RNA that was sequenced unsorted. This clonotype was observed many times. What it binds is not known. The V and J ends lost 6 bases and 1 base, in that order; junction bases with no gene match: 6. Per germline, CDR1 MNHEY and CDR2 SMNVEV (reference sequence). CDR3 length: 15 residues.

The sample here was PBMCs, taken at surgery. The source is a female donor with early-stage non-small cell lung cancer. This rearrangement joins TRBV27 to TRBJ2-4, with 7 bases identical to TRBD1. The CDR3 sequence: CASSREGAAKNIQYF. For the CDR3, the DNA is TGTGCCAGCAGCCGAGAGGGGGCGGCCAAAAACATTCAGTACTTC.